The rows below give T cell receptor beta chains drawn from one sample of a study of PD-1 blockade in classical Hodgkin lymphoma. Repertoires were generated with immunoSEQ multiplex PCR, while TCRdb's copy carries only in-frame clones and drops some. The table has around 35,000 clones, approximately 86% seen once. The sequenced sample was peripheral blood mononuclear cells (PBMCs), obtained before the second cycle of nivolumab. The receptors come from a human donor with classical Hodgkin lymphoma. Both conserved end residues are part of each CDR3. D genes are given only for firm matches. Size tells how often a clone was seen (once, few, many) or the class of an expanded clone, and some rows leave it out.

>TRBJ1-4|TRBV28|NA|NA
CASSLIAQYGNEKLFF
TGTGCCAGCAGTTTAATCGCGCAGTATGGAAATGAAAAACTGTTTTTT
>TRBJ2-1|TRBV7-2|NA|NA
CASSLYLRAPIEQFF
TGTGCCAGCAGCTTGTACCTTCGGGCTCCGATTGAGCAGTTCTTC
>TRBJ2-3|TRBV19|NA|NA
CASREEVGYTDTQYF
TGTGCCAGTAGGGAAGAGGTAGGATACACAGATACGCAGTATTTT
>TRBJ2-7|TRBV7-9|NA|NA
CASSHPSRSTYEQYF
TGTGCCAGCAGCCATCCCAGCCGCAGTACGTACGAGCAGTACTTC
>TRBJ2-3|TRBV7-3|NA|NA
CASSLRGIARGDTQYF
TGTGCCAGCAGCTTAAGGGGCATAGCCCGAGGAGATACGCAGTATTTT
>TRBJ2-7|TRBV19|NA|TRBD2
CASSPTTSNYEQYF
TGTGCCAGTAGTCCGACGACTAGCAACTACGAGCAGTACTTC
>TRBJ2-6|TRBV19|NA|TRBD2
CASSMSGRSSGANVLTF
TGTGCCAGTAGTATGAGCGGGAGGAGCTCTGGGGCCAACGTCCTGACTTTC
>TRBJ2-7|TRBV5-5|NA|TRBD2
CASSLGVTTSGGSYEQYF
TGTGCCAGCAGCTTAGGAGTTACGACTAGCGGGGGTTCCTACGAGCAGTACTTC
>TRBJ2-7|TRBV5-5|NA|NA
CASSSRDGYEQYF
TGTGCCAGCAGCTCCCGGGACGGCTACGAGCAGTACTTC
>TRBJ1-5|TRBV9|NA|NA
CASSGHQGNQPQHF
TGTGCCAGCAGCGGTCACCAGGGGAATCAGCCCCAGCATTTT
>TRBJ1-2|TRBV29-1|few|NA
CSVEDYGYTF
TGCAGCGTTGAGGACTATGGCTACACCTTC
>TRBJ1-1|TRBV7-2|NA|NA
CASSLRANTEAFF
TGTGCCAGCAGCCTAAGAGCGAATACTGAAGCTTTCTTT
>TRBJ2-7|TRBV5-1|NA|TRBD2
CASSLFLAGGDEQYF
TGCGCCAGCAGCTTGTTCCTAGCGGGAGGTGACGAGCAGTACTTC
>TRBJ1-2|TRBV9|NA|TRBD1
CASNRDSYGYTF
TGTGCCAGCAACCGGGACAGCTATGGCTACACCTTC
>TRBJ2-1|TRBV5-3|NA|NA
CARSSRTHEQFF
TGTGCCAGAAGCTCACGGACACATGAGCAGTTCTTC
>TRBJ2-7|TRBV5-1|NA|NA
CASSFGTLLEQYF
TGCGCCAGCAGCTTCGGGACTCTACTCGAGCAGTACTTC
>TRBJ1-1|TRBV6-5|NA|NA
CASRPDGTEAFF
TGTGCCAGCAGACCGGACGGCACTGAAGCTTTCTTT
>TRBJ1-5|TRBV7-2|NA|TRBD1
CASSARTGGKQPQHF
TGTGCCAGCAGCGCCCGGACAGGGGGGAAACAGCCCCAGCATTTT
>TRBJ2-5|TRBV7-9|once|TRBD2
CASSPGGAETQYF
TGTGCCAGCAGCCCGGGGGGGGCAGAGACCCAGTACTTC
>TRBJ2-3|TRBV11-2|NA|TRBD2
CASSLRSPDPGLAGGMQYF
TGTGCCAGCAGCTTACGGTCCCCCGATCCGGGACTAGCGGGAGGTATGCAGTATTTT
>TRBJ1-4|TRBV10-3|NA|NA
CAIRPSGGDEKLFF
TGTGCCATCAGGCCGTCCGGAGGGGATGAAAAACTGTTTTTT
>TRBJ2-7|TRBV4-1|NA|TRBD2
CASSHVMTSGSPYEQYF
TGCGCCAGCAGCCATGTCATGACTAGCGGGAGCCCCTACGAGCAGTACTTC
>TRBJ1-2|TRBV5-1|NA|TRBD1
CASRPTGTGGFGYTF
TGCGCCAGCAGGCCCACCGGGACAGGGGGGTTTGGCTACACCTTC
>TRBJ2-3|TRBV13|NA|NA
CASSPQVSGRYTDTQYF
TGTGCCAGCAGCCCCCAGGTGTCGGGCCGATACACAGATACGCAGTATTTT
>TRBJ2-4|TRBV2|NA|NA
CASRAGAKNIQYF
TGTGCCAGCAGGGCGGGGGCCAAAAACATTCAGTACTTC
>TRBJ1-3|TRBV7-9|few|NA
CASSLTGTSGNTIYF
TGTGCCAGCAGCTTAACAGGAACCTCTGGAAACACCATATATTTT
>TRBJ2-1|TRBV19|NA|TRBD2
CASSTRLAGELGIYNEQFF
TGTGCCAGTTCAACTAGACTAGCGGGAGAACTAGGGATCTACAATGAGCAGTTCTTC
>TRBJ2-2|TRBV13|NA|TRBD1
CASSMMTGIGELFF
TGTGCCAGCAGCATGATGACAGGGATCGGGGAGCTGTTTTTT
>TRBJ1-1|TRBV6-1|NA|NA
CASSELAGGNTEAFF
TGTGCCAGCAGTGAACTGGCAGGAGGGAACACTGAAGCTTTCTTT
>TRBJ2-3|TRBV9|NA|NA
CASSVASRGIKATDTQYF
TGTGCCAGCAGCGTCGCTAGCAGAGGGATCAAGGCCACAGATACGCAGTATTTT
>TRBJ2-7|TRBV12-5|NA|NA
CASGFKGDYEQYF
TGTGCTAGTGGTTTTAAGGGGGACTACGAGCAGTACTTC
>TRBJ2-1|TRBV11-2|NA|NA
CASSLDSANEQFF
TGTGCCAGCAGCTTAGACTCTGCAAATGAGCAGTTCTTC
>TRBJ2-7|TRBV18|once|TRBD1
CASSPSFFGTGVPYEQYF
TGTGCCAGCTCACCAAGTTTCTTCGGGACAGGGGTTCCCTACGAGCAGTACTTC
>TRBJ2-6|TRBV30|NA|NA
CARRPGPTSGANVLTF
TGTGCCCGAAGGCCGGGACCTACCTCTGGGGCCAACGTCCTGACTTTC
>TRBJ1-1|TRBV6-4|few|NA
CASRSTPKNTEAFF
TGTGCCAGCAGGAGCACGCCGAAGAACACTGAAGCTTTCTTT
>TRBJ1-3|TRBV4-1|NA|NA
CASSQVRAGISGNTIYF
TGCGCCAGCAGCCAAGTTCGGGCCGGGATCTCTGGAAACACCATATATTTT
>TRBJ1-1|TRBV6-5|NA|NA
CASSQRPLANTEAFF
TGTGCCAGCAGCCAAAGGCCCCTCGCGAACACTGAAGCTTTCTTT
>TRBJ2-5|TRBV19|NA|NA
CASTHLGGAETQYF
TGTGCCAGTACCCACTTAGGGGGAGCAGAGACCCAGTACTTC
>TRBJ2-1|TRBV9|NA|NA
CASSVEMGRAYNEQFF
TGTGCCAGCAGCGTAGAAATGGGACGGGCGTACAATGAGCAGTTCTTC
>TRBJ1-2|TRBV11-2|NA|NA
CASSSFIRHSTDDNYGYTF
TGTGCCAGCAGCTCCTTTATCAGGCACAGTACCGACGATAACTATGGCTACACCTTC
>TRBJ2-6|TRBV9|NA|NA
CASSVWPSSTYQGGANVLTF
TGTGCCAGCAGCGTTTGGCCTAGCTCGACCTACCAGGGGGGGGCCAACGTCCTGACTTTC
>TRBJ2-7|TRBV7-8|NA|NA
CASSLVAGPAYEQYF
TGTGCCAGCAGCTTAGTCGCAGGGCCCGCCTACGAGCAGTACTTC
>TRBJ2-7|TRBV27|NA|TRBD2
CASSLSASGRLGEQYF
TGTGCCAGCAGTTTATCGGCTAGCGGGAGATTGGGAGAGCAGTACTTC
>TRBJ1-2|TRBV6-6|NA|NA
CASSWSDDYGYTF
TGTGCCAGCAGTTGGAGCGACGACTATGGCTACACCTTC
>TRBJ1-1|TRBV4-1|NA|NA
CASPPRDYTEAFF
TGCGCCAGCCCCCCACGGGATTACACTGAAGCTTTCTTT
>TRBJ1-4|TRBV6-5|NA|NA
CASSGPGTGGEKLFF
TGTGCCAGCAGTGGACCGGGGACGGGGGGTGAAAAACTGTTTTTT
>TRBJ1-2|TRBV25-1|NA|NA
CASSPTRGYGYTF
TGTGCCAGCAGTCCCACAAGGGGCTATGGCTACACCTTC
>TRBJ2-1|TRBV19|NA|NA
CASSPGEVGEQFF
TGTGCCAGTAGCCCCGGTGAGGTGGGTGAGCAGTTCTTC
>TRBJ1-4|TRBV28|NA|NA
CASSYPRLGQLFF
TGTGCCAGCAGTTACCCCCGCCTTGGTCAACTGTTTTTT
>TRBJ1-2|TRBV7-2|once|NA
CASSRERGENGYTF
TGTGCCAGCAGCCGTGAGAGGGGCGAGAATGGCTACACCTTC
>TRBJ2-3|TRBV6-5|once|NA
CASSRRQFTDTQYF
TGTGCCAGCAGTCGACGACAGTTCACAGATACGCAGTATTTT
>TRBJ1-2|TRBV28|few|TRBD1
CASGTGGRVRYGYTF
TGTGCCAGTGGGACAGGGGGCAGGGTACGCTATGGCTACACCTTC
>TRBJ1-1|TRBV4-1|NA|NA
CASSQDTFGGRTEAFF
TGCGCCAGCAGCCAAGACACCTTTGGGGGCAGAACTGAAGCTTTCTTT
>TRBJ1-5|TRBV9|NA|TRBD1
CASSGQGGNQPQHF
TGTGCCAGCAGCGGACAGGGGGGCAATCAGCCCCAGCATTTT
>TRBJ1-5|TRBV10-3|NA|TRBD1
CASGSDRTQPQHF
TGTGCCAGCGGGTCGGACAGGACTCAGCCCCAGCATTTT
>TRBJ2-3|TRBV23-1|NA|NA
CASRSPKEGTHTDTQYF
TGCGCCAGCAGATCCCCCAAGGAGGGGACACACACAGATACGCAGTATTTT
>TRBJ1-2|TRBV11-2|NA|NA
CASRATWGYTF
TGTGCCAGTCGGGCCACTTGGGGCTACACCTTC